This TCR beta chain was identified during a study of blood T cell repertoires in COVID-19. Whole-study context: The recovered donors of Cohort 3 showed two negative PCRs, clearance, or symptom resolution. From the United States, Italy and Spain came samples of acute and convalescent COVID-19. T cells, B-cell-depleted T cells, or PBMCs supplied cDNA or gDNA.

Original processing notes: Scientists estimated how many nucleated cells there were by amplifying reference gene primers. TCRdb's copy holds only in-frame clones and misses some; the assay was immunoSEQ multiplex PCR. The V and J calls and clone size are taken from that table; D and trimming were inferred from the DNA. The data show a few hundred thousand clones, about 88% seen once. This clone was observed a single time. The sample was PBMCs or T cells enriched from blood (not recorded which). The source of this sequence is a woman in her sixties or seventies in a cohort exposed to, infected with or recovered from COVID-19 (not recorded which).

The CDR3 is CASSFGQGISYEQYF. CDR3 DNA sequence: TGTGCCAGCAGCTTCGGACAGGGTATTTCCTACGAGCAGTACTTC. The V and J genes are TRBV5-6 and TRBJ2-7, with 8 nucleotides matching TRBD1. V lost 2 bases, J lost 1 base, and 5 bases stayed unmatched. The germline CDR1 and CDR2 sequences are SGHDT and YYEEEE. This CDR3 region has 15 residues.